The rows below give T cell receptor beta chains drawn from one sample of a study of T cells after yellow fever vaccination. MiXCR was run by TCRdb on the 5' RACE reads, yielding one entry per CDR3 protein. Counted here are some 340,000 distinct CDR3 sequences, 4.1% occurring once; the ten biggest clones make up around 23%. Here the sequenced sample was PBMCs, taken 5 days after the yellow fever booster vaccination. The origin of the receptors is a man in his late teens or twenties who received the YFV17D yellow fever vaccine. The CDR3 runs from the conserved cysteine through the conserved F or W. Each record gives: clone size, D gene, J gene, V gene, CDR3 DNA, CDR3 protein. A D gene is named only where the DNA matches it firmly. Size is stated for part of the rows, as once, few or many counts, or as a class when the clone is expanded.

many | - | TRBJ2-5 | TRBV20-1 | TGCAGTGCTGGCGGGGACCAAGAGACCCAGTACTTC | CSAGGDQETQYF
- | - | TRBJ2-3 | TRBV6-2/TRBV6-3 | TGTGCCAGCAGTTGGGACCGGGCAGATACGCAGTATTTT | CASSWDRADTQYF
few | - | TRBJ1-2 | TRBV21-1 | TGTGCCAGCAGCAACCTAACCGGACAGGGGGCGGGGTATGGCTACACCTTC | CASSNLTGQGAGYGYTF
- | - | TRBJ2-3 | TRBV5-1 | TGCGCCAGCAGCTTGGATCAGAAGGGGGGAGTCACAGATACGCAGTATTTT | CASSLDQKGGVTDTQYF
many | - | TRBJ2-3 | TRBV6-2/TRBV6-3 | TGTGCCAGCAGTTCACCCCCGGGTACGCAGTATTTT | CASSSPPGTQYF
- | - | TRBJ1-2 | TRBV25-1 | TGTGCCAGCAGTGAATACCACGGCTATGGCTACACCTTC | CASSEYHGYGYTF
- | - | TRBJ2-5 | TRBV6-6 | TGTGCCAGCAGTTCTTCCCGGTTAGGGAGGTACCAAGAGACCCAGTACTTC | CASSSSRLGRYQETQYF
few | TRBD1 | TRBJ1-2 | TRBV7-9 | TGTGCCAGCAGAGGGACAGGGTTCTATGGCTACACCTTC | CASRGTGFYGYTF
- | TRBD1 | TRBJ1-5 | TRBV7-8 | TGTGCCAGCAGCGCCGGACAGGGGGCTAATCAGCCCCAGCATTTT | CASSAGQGANQPQHF
- | - | TRBJ2-2 | TRBV12-3/TRBV12-4 | TGTGCCAGCAGTTCAGCGGAAACCGGGGAGCTGTTTTTT | CASSSAETGELFF
few | - | TRBJ2-3 | TRBV6-1 | TGTGCCAGCAGCCTAACAGGGGAGGGATCAGATACGCAGTATTTT | CASSLTGEGSDTQYF